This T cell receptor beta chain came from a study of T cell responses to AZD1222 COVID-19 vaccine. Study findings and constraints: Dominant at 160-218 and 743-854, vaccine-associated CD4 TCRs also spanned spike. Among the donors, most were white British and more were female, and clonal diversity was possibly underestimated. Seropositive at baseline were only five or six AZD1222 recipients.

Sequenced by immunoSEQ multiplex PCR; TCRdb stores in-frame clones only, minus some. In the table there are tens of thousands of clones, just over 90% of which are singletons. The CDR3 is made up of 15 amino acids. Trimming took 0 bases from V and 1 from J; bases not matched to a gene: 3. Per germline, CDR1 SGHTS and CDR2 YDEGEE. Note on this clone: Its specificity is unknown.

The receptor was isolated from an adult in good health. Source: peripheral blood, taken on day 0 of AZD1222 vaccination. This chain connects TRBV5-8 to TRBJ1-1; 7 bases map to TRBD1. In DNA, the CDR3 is TGTGCCAGCAGCTTGGGACAGGGCCCGAACACTGAAGCTTTCTTT. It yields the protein CASSLGQGPNTEAFF.